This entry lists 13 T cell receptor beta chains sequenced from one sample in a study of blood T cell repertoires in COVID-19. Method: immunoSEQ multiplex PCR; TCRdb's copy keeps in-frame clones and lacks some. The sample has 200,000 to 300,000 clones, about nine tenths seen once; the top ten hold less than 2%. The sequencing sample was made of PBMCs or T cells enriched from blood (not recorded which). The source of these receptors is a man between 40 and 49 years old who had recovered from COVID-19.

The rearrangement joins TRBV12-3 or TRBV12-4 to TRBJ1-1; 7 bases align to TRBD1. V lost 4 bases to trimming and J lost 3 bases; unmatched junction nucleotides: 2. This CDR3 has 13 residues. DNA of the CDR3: TGTGCCAGCAGTTCGGACAGGTACACTGAAGCTTTCTTT. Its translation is CASSSDRYTEAFF.

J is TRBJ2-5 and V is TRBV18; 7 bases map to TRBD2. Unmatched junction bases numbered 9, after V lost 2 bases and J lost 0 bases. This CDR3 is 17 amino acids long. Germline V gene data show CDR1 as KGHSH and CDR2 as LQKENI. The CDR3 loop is CASSPNVVSGYQETQYF. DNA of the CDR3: TGTGCCAGCTCACCAAACGTTGTTAGCGGGTACCAAGAGACCCAGTACTTC.

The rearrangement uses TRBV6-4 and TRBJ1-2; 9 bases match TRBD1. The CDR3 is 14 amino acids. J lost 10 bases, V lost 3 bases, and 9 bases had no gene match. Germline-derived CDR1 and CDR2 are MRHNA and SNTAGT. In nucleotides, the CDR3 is TGTGCCAGCAGTGAATTCGGGTTACAGGGGGCCTACACCTTC. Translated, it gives CASSEFGLQGAYTF.

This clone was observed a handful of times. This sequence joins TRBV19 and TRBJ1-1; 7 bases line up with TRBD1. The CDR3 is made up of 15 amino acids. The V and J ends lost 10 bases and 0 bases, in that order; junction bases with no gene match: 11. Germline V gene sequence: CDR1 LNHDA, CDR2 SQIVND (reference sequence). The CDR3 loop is CATTGQTTMNTEAFF. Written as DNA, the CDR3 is TGTGCCACTACGGGACAGACGACGATGAACACTGAAGCTTTCTTT.

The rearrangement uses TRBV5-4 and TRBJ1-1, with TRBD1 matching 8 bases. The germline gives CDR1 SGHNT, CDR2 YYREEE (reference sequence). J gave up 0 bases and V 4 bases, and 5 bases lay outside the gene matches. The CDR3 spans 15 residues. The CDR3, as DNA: TGTGCCAGCAGCACCGGACAGGGTATGAACACTGAAGCTTTCTTT. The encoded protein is CASSTGQGMNTEAFF.

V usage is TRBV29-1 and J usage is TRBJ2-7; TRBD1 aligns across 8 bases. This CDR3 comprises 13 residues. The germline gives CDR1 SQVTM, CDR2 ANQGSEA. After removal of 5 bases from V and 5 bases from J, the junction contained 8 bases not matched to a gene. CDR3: CSVKLQGGDEQYF. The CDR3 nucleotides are TGCAGCGTTAAACTACAGGGGGGCGACGAGCAGTACTTC.

CDR3 residues: CASSWGGEANYGYTF. The DNA for the CDR3 is TGTGCCAGCAGCTGGGGGGGAGAAGCTAACTATGGCTACACCTTC. This chain links TRBV5-4 with TRBJ1-2, with TRBD1 as a possible D gene (5 bases). Trimming pared 3 bases from V and 0 bases from J, leaving 12 bases between. This CDR3 comprises 15 residues. Germline-derived CDR1 and CDR2 are SGHNT and YYREEE (reference sequence).

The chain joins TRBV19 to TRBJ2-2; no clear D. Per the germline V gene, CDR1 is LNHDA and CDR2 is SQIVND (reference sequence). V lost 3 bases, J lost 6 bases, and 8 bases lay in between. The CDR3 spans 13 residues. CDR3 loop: CASSMIGSGELFF. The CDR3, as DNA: TGTGCCAGTAGTATGATCGGTTCCGGGGAGCTGTTTTTT.

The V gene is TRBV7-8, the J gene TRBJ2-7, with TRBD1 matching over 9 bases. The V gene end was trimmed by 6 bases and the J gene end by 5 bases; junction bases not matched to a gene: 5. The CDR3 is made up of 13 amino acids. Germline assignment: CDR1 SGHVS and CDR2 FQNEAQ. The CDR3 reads CASSGQGSHEQYF. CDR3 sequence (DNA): TGTGCCAGCAGTGGACAGGGGTCCCACGAGCAGTACTTC. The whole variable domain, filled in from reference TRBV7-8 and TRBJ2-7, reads GAGVSQSPRYKVAKRGQDVALRCDPISGHVSLFWYQQALGQGPEFLTYFQNEAQLDKSGLPSDRFFAERPEGSVSTLKIQRTQQEDSAVYLCASSGQGSHEQYFGPGTRLTVT.

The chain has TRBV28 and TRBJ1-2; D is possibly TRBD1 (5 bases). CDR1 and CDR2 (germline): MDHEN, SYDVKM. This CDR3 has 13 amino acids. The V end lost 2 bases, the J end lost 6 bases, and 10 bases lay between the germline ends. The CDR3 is CASSLLGTDGYTF. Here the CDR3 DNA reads TGTGCCAGCAGTTTACTAGGGACTGATGGCTACACCTTC.

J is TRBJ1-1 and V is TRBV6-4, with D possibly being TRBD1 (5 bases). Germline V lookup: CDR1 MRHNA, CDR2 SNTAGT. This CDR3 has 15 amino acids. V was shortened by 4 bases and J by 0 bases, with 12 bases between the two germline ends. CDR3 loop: CASSADWGMNTEAFF. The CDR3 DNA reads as TGTGCCAGCAGTGCCGACTGGGGCATGAACACTGAAGCTTTCTTT.

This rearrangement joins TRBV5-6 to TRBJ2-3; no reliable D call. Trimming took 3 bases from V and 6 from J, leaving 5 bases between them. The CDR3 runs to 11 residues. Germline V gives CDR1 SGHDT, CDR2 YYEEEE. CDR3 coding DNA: TGTGCCAGCAGCTACACGGATACGCAGTATTTT. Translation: CASSYTDTQYF.

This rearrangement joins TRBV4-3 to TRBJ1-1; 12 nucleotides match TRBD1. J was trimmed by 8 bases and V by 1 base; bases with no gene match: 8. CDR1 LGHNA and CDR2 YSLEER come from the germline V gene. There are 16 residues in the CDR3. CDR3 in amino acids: CASSQGMGQGALEAFF. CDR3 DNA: TGCGCCAGCAGCCAAGGGATGGGACAGGGGGCCCTCGAAGCTTTCTTT.